These 13 T cell receptor beta chains were all obtained from the same sample, sequenced in a study of T cell responses to AZD1222 COVID-19 vaccine. Some clones are missing from TCRdb's copy, which holds only in-frame ones; the method was immunoSEQ multiplex PCR. The sample holds 98,000 or so clones, around 84% seen once. The sequencing here drew on peripheral blood, taken on day 0 of AZD1222 vaccination. Source of these receptors: an adult in good health.

The chain links TRBV5-6 to TRBJ2-1; TRBD1 matches at 11 bases. The CDR3 runs to 15 residues. Germline assignment: CDR1 SGHDT and CDR2 YYEEEE. J was trimmed by 7 bases and V by 5 bases; bases with no gene match: 8. The CDR3 bases are TGTGCCAGCAGTCCGGACAGGGGGCTCCCTAATGAGCAGTTCTTC. This sequence encodes CASSPDRGLPNEQFF.

The rearrangement uses TRBV7-3 and TRBJ1-1; tentative D call: TRBD1 (5 bases). CDR1 is SGHTA, CDR2 FQGTGA, per germline. V was trimmed by 2 bases and J by 7 bases, leaving 11 bases between them. The CDR3 extends over 13 amino acids. CDR3 in DNA: TGTGCCAGCAGCTTAGGGGGGGAAGGTGAAGCTTTCTTT. Amino acid sequence: CASSLGGEGEAFF.

The V and J genes are TRBV6-5 and TRBJ2-1; D unresolved. The CDR3 totals 13 residues. CDR1 MNHEY and CDR2 SVGAGI come from the germline V gene. Trimming shortened V by 6 bases and J by 8 bases, and 14 bases separated the two germline ends. The CDR3 is CASSRMGSDEQFF. The CDR3, as DNA: TGTGCCAGCAGCAGAATGGGGTCGGATGAGCAGTTCTTC.

This rearrangement joins TRBV25-1 to TRBJ2-7, with a possible D match to TRBD2 (6 bases). Germline V lookup: CDR1 MGHDK, CDR2 SYGVNS. Trimming cost V 5 bases and J 4 bases, with 12 bases left between them. The CDR3 runs to 13 residues. The CDR3 DNA reads as TGTGCCAGCAGTTCGGGGGAAGGATACGAGCAGTACTTC. This encodes CASSSGEGYEQYF.

This rearrangement joins TRBV13 to TRBJ1-2; D may be TRBD1 (6 bases). Germline CDR1 reads PRHDT; CDR2 reads FYEKMQ (reference sequence). The CDR3 length is 14 residues. With 7 bases removed from V and 4 bases from J, the gap between germline ends came to 16 bases. CDR3 amino acids: CASILTGTGYGYTF. The DNA of the CDR3 is TGTGCCAGCATCCTAACAGGGACGGGCTATGGCTACACCTTC. The full variable domain, with the rest looked up from reference TRBV13 and TRBJ1-2, is AAGVIQSPRHLIKEKRETATLKCYPIPRHDTVYWYQQGPGQDPQFLISFYEKMQSDKGSIPDRFSAQQFSDYHSELNMSSLELGDSALYFCASILTGTGYGYTFGSGTRLTVV.

This clone was seen once. The chain recombines TRBV30 with TRBJ1-2; TRBD1 matches at 7 bases. CDR3 length: 14 residues. CDR1 is GTSNPN, CDR2 SVGIG, per germline (reference sequence). Trimming took 2 bases from V and 7 from J; bases not matched to a gene: 10. The DNA of the CDR3 is TGTGCCTGGAGTCAGGGGGTCCGGGGGACTGGCTACACCTTC. It translates to CAWSQGVRGTGYTF.

This clone has only a few counts. The V and J genes are TRBV6-5 and TRBJ2-5, with D tentatively TRBD1 or TRBD2 (7 bases each). The germline V gene encodes CDR1 MNHEY and CDR2 SVGAGI. The CDR3 is 13 residues long. Trimming cost V 6 bases and J 3 bases, with 11 bases left between them. The CDR3 region is CASRPGGEETQYF. The CDR3 DNA reads as TGTGCCAGCAGGCCAGGGGGGGAAGAGACCCAGTACTTC.

The rearrangement uses TRBV6-5 and TRBJ2-5, with D perhaps matching TRBD1 or TRBD2 (5 bases each). From germline, CDR1 is MNHEY and CDR2 SVGAGI. CDR3 length: 15 amino acids. The V and J ends lost 10 bases and 2 bases respectively, with 20 bases between them. Here the CDR3 DNA reads TGTGCCACGTATAGAGGGGTATTAGGGCAAGAGACCCAGTACTTC. It encodes CATYRGVLGQETQYF.

The rearrangement joins TRBV28 to TRBJ2-3; D might be TRBD2 (6 bases). The CDR3 runs 15 residues. Deletions cut 3 bases from V and 3 bases from J, with 13 bases between. Germline CDR1 MDHEN, CDR2 SYDVKM. The CDR3 DNA follows: TGTGCCAGCAGTTTGGTTGGACTACAAACAGATACGCAGTATTTT. Its translation is CASSLVGLQTDTQYF.

This chain joins TRBV11-2 and TRBJ1-1, with 7 nucleotides matching TRBD1. Trimming cost V 5 bases and J 1 base; bases outside gene matches: 7. CDR1 and CDR2 from the germline V gene are SGHAT and FQNNGV. The CDR3 contains 15 residues. CDR3 loop: CASSKPAGGNTEAFF. The DNA of the CDR3 is TGTGCCAGCAGCAAACCGGCAGGGGGGAACACTGAAGCTTTCTTT.

Here the CDR3 DNA reads TGCGCCAGCAGTTCAATGGGACTTTCCAATGAGCAGTTCTTC. Amino acids: CASSSMGLSNEQFF. The gene calls are TRBV5-1 and TRBJ2-1, with a weak D call TRBD2 (6 bases). V dropped 5 bases and J dropped 6 bases, with 15 bases sitting between them. The germline V gene has CDR1 SGHRS and CDR2 YFSETQ. This CDR3 is built from 14 residues.

The chain combines TRBV5-4 with TRBJ2-7; tentatively, D is TRBD1 or TRBD2 (5 bases each). The germline V gene encodes CDR1 SGHNT and CDR2 YYREEE (reference sequence). This CDR3 contains 15 residues. Trimming removed 2 bases from V and 6 bases from J, with 18 bases in between. In DNA, the CDR3 is TGTGCCAGCAGCTTTGGGGTACCAGGGACCTCCGAGCAGTACTTC. Protein sequence: CASSFGVPGTSEQYF.

The rearrangement links TRBV19 to TRBJ1-2; 11 bases align to TRBD1. V dropped 6 bases and J dropped 2; count of bases not matched to a gene: 8. CDR1 LNHDA and CDR2 SQIVND come from the germline V gene (reference sequence). This CDR3 contains 16 residues. The CDR3 loop is CASRDIGQGANYGYTF. CDR3 coding DNA: TGTGCCAGTAGGGATATCGGACAGGGGGCAAACTATGGCTACACCTTC. Filled out from reference TRBV19 and TRBJ1-2, the complete variable domain reads DGGITQSPKYLFRKEGQNVTLSCEQNLNHDAMYWYRQDPGQGLRLIYYSQIVNDFQKGDIAEGYSVSREKKESFPLTVTSAQKNPTAFYLCASRDIGQGANYGYTFGSGTRLTVV.